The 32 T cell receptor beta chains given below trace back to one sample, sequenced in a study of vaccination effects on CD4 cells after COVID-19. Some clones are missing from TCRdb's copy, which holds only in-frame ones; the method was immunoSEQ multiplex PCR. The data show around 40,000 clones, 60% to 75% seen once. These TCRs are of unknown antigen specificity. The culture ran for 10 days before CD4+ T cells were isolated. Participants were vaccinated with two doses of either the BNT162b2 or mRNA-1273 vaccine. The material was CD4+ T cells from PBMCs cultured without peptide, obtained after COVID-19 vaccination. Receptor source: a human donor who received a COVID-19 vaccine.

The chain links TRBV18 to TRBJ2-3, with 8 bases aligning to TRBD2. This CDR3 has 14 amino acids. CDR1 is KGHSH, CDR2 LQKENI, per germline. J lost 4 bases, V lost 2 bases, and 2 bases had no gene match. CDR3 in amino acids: CASSPISGADTQYF. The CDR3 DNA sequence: TGTGCCAGCTCACCAATTAGCGGGGCAGATACGCAGTATTTT.

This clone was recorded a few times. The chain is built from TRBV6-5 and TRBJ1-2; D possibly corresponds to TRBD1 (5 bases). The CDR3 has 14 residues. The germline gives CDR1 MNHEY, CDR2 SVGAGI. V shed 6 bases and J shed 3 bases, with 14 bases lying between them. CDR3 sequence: CASRPGRGDYGYTF. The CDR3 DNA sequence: TGTGCCAGCAGACCTGGTAGAGGGGACTATGGCTACACCTTC.

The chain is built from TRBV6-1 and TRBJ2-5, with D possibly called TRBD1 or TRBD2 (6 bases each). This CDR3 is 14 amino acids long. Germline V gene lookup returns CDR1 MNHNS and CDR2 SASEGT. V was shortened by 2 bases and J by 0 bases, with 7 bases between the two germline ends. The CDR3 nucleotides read TGTGCCAGCAGTGAACGGGGGCACCAAGAGACCCAGTACTTC. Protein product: CASSERGHQETQYF.

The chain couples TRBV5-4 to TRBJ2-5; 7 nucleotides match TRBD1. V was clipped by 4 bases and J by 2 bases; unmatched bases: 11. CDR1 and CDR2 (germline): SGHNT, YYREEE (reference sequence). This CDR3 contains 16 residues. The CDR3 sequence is CASSTQTGKRQETQYF. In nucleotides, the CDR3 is TGTGCCAGCAGCACCCAGACAGGGAAGAGACAAGAGACCCAGTACTTC.

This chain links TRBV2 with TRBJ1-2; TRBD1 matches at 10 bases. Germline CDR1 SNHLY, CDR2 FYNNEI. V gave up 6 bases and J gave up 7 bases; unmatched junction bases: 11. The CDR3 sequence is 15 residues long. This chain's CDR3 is CASSLRDRGASGYTF. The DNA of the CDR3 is TGTGCCAGCAGCCTAAGGGACAGGGGAGCGAGTGGCTACACCTTC.

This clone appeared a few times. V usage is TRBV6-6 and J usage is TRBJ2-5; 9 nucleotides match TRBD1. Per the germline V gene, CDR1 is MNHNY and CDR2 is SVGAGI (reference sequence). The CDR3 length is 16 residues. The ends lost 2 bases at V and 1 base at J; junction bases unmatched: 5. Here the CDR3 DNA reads TGTGCCAGCAGTTACGGACAGGGGACCCTCCAAGAGACCCAGTACTTC. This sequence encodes CASSYGQGTLQETQYF.

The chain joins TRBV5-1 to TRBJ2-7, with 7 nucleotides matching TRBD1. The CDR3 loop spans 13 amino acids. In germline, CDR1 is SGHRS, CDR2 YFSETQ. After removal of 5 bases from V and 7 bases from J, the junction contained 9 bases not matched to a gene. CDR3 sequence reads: CASRETGLWEQYF. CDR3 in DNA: TGCGCCAGCAGGGAGACAGGGCTGTGGGAGCAGTACTTC.

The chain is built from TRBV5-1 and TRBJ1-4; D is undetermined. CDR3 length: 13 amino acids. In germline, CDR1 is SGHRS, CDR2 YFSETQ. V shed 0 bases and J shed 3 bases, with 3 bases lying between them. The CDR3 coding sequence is TGCGCCAGCAGCTTGGTCCCTAATGAAAAACTGTTTTTT. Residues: CASSLVPNEKLFF.

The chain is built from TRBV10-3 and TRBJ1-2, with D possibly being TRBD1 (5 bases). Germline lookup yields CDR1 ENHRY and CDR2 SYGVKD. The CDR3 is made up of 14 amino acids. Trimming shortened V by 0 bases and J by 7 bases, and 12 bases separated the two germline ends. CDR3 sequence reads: CAISESLGRGGYTF. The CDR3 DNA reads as TGTGCCATCAGTGAGTCGCTGGGGCGCGGTGGCTACACCTTC.

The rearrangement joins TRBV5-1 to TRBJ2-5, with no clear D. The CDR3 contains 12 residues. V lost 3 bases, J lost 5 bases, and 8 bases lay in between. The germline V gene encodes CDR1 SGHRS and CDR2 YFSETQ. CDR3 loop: CASSYVDETQYF. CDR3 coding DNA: TGCGCCAGCAGCTACGTGGATGAGACCCAGTACTTC.

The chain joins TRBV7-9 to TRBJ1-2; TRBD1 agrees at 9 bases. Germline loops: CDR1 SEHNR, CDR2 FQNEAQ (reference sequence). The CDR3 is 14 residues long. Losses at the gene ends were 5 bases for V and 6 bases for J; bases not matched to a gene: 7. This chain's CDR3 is CASSGRTGVHGYTF. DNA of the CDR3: TGTGCCAGCAGCGGGCGGACAGGGGTACATGGCTACACCTTC.

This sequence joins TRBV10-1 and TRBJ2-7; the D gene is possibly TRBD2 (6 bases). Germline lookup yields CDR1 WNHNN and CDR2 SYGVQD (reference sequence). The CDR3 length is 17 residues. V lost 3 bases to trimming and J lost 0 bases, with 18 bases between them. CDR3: CASSDPEFAGSSYEQYF. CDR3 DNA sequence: TGCGCCAGCAGTGACCCCGAATTCGCCGGGAGCTCCTACGAGCAGTACTTC.

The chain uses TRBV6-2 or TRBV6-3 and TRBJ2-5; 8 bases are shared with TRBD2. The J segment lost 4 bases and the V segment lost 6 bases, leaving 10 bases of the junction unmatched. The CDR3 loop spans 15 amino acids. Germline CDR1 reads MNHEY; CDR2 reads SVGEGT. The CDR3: CASSDIGRAGETQYF. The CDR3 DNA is TGTGCCAGCAGCGACATCGGGAGGGCCGGAGAGACCCAGTACTTC.

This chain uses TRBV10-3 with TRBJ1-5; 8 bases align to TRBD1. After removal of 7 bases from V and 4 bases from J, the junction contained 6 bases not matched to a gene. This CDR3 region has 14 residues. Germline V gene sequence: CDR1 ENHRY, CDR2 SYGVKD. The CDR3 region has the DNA TGTGCCATCACCACAGGGGGAGGAAATCAGCCCCAGCATTTT. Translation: CAITTGGGNQPQHF.

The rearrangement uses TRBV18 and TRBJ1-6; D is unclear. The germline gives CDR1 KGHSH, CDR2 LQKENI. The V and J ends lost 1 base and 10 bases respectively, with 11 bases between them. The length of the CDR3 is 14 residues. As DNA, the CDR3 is TGTGCCAGCTCACCACGAGGGTTCGAATCACCCCTCCACTTT. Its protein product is CASSPRGFESPLHF.

The CDR3 spells CASSLSGRNEQFF. CDR3 sequence (DNA): TGTGCCAGCAGCCTGAGCGGGAGAAATGAGCAGTTCTTC. The chain uses TRBV14 and TRBJ2-1, with TRBD2 matching over 8 bases. The CDR3 contains 13 residues. J lost 7 bases, V lost 4 bases, and 3 bases had no gene match. CDR1 and CDR2 (germline): SGHDN, FVKESK.

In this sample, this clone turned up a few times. Here the CDR3 reads CASSPRPGTTNTGELFF. As DNA, the CDR3 is TGTGCCAGTAGTCCCAGGCCCGGGACAACGAACACCGGGGAGCTGTTTTTT. The chain couples TRBV19 to TRBJ2-2; weak D call: TRBD1 (6 bases). The CDR3 sequence is 17 residues long. Germline lookup yields CDR1 LNHDA and CDR2 SQIVND (reference sequence). V was trimmed by 5 bases and J by 0 bases, leaving 16 bases between them.

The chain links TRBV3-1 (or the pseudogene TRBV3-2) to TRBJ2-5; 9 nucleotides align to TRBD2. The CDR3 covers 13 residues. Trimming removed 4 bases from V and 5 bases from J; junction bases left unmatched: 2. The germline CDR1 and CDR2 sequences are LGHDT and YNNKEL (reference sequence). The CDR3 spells CASSRGLAETQYF. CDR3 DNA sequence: TGTGCCAGCAGCCGTGGACTAGCGGAGACCCAGTACTTC.

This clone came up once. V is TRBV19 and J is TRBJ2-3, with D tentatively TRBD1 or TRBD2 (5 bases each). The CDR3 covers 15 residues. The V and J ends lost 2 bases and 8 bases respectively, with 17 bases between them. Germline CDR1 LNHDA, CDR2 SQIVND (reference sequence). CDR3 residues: CASSINEGQGGTQYF. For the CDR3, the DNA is TGTGCCAGTAGTATAAATGAGGGGCAGGGTGGTACGCAGTATTTT.

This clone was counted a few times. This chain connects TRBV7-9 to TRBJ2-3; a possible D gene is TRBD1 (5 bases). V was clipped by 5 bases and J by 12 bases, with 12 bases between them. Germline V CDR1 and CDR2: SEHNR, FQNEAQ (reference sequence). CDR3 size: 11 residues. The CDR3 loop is CASSKGGAQYF. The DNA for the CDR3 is TGTGCCAGCAGCAAAGGTGGGGCACAGTATTTT.

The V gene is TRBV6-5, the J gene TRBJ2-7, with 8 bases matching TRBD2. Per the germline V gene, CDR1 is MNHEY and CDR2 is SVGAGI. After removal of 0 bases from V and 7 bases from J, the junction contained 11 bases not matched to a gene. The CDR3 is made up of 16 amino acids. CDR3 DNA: TGTGCCAGCAGTTACTCCTCCGGGGGGGCCCCGAGGGAGCAGTACTTC. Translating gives CASSYSSGGAPREQYF.

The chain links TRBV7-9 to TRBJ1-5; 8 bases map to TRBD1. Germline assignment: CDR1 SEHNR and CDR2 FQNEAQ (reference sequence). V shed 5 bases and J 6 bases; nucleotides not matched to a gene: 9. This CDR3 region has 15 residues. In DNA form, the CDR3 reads TGTGCCAGCAGCCCCGGGACAGGAGGGTCTCAGCCCCAGCATTTT. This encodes CASSPGTGGSQPQHF.

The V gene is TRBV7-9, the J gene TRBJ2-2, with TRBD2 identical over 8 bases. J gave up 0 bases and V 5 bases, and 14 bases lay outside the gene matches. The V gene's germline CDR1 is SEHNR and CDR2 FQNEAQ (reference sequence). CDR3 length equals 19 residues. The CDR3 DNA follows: TGTGCCAGCAGCCGCCGGGGGGGCGGGCGAGACGCGAACACCGGGGAGCTGTTTTTT. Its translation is CASSRRGGGRDANTGELFF.

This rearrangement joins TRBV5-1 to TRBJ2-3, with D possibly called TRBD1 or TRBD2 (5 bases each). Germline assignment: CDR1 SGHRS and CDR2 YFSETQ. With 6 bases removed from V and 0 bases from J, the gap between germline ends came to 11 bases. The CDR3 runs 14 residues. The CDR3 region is CASNSDSSTDTQYF. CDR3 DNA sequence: TGCGCCAGCAATAGCGACAGTAGCACAGATACGCAGTATTTT. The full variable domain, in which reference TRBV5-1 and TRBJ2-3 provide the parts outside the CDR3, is KAGVTQTPRYLIKTRGQQVTLSCSPISGHRSVSWYQQTPGQGLQFLFEYFSETQRNKGNFPGRFSGRQFSNSRSEMNVSTLELGDSALYLCASNSDSSTDTQYFGPGTRLTVL.

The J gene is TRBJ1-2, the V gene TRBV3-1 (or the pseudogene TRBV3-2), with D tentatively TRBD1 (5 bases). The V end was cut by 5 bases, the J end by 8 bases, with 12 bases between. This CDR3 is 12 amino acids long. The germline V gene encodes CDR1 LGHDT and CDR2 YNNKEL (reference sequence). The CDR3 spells CASSFGASGYTF. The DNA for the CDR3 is TGTGCCAGCAGCTTTGGGGCGTCCGGCTACACCTTC.

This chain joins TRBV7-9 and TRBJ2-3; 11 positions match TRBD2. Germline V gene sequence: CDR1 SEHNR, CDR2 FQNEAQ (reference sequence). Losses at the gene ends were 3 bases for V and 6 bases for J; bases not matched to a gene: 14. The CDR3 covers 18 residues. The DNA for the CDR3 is TGTGCCAGCAGCTTTTTGGTATCTAGCGGGGGGTTCGGTGATACGCAGTATTTT. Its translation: CASSFLVSSGGFGDTQYF. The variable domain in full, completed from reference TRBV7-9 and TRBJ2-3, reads DTGVSQNPRHKITKRGQNVTFRCDPISEHNRLYWYRQTLGQGPEFLTYFQNEAQLEKSRLLSDRFSAERPKGSFSTLEIQRTEQGDSAMYLCASSFLVSSGGFGDTQYFGPGTRLTVL.

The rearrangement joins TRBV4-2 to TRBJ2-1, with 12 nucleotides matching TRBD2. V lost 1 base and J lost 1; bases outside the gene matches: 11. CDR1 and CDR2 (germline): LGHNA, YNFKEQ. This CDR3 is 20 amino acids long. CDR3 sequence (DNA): TGTGCCAGCAGCCAAGCTAGACTAGCGGGAGCCCTCACATCCTACAATGAGCAGTTCTTC. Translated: CASSQARLAGALTSYNEQFF.

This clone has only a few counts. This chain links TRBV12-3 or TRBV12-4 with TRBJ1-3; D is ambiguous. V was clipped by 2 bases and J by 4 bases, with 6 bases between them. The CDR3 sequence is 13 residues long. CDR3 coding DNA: TGTGCCAGCAGTTTATGGTGGGGAAACACCATATATTTT. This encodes CASSLWWGNTIYF.

CDR3 residues: CASSLARNYGYTF. The CDR3 DNA sequence: TGTGCCAGCAGTTTAGCACGTAACTATGGCTACACCTTC. V and J are TRBV12-3 or TRBV12-4 and TRBJ1-2; D gene unclear. Trimming stripped 0 bases from V and 1 base from J, with 3 bases between. The CDR3 consists of 13 residues.

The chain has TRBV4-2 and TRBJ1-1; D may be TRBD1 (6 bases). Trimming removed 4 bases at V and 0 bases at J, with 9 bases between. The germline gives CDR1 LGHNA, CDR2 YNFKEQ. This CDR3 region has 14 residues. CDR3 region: CASSPDRLNTEAFF. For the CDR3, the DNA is TGTGCCAGCAGCCCGGACAGATTGAACACTGAAGCTTTCTTT.

The CDR3 here is CASSVLWGISNSPLHF. Here the CDR3 DNA reads TGTGCCAGCAGCGTCCTTTGGGGGATAAGTAATTCACCCCTCCACTTT. V usage is TRBV28 and J usage is TRBJ1-6; weak D call: TRBD1 (5 bases). There are 16 residues in the CDR3. V lost 6 bases to trimming and J lost 6 bases, with 18 bases between them. Germline assignment: CDR1 MDHEN and CDR2 SYDVKM.

CDR3 bases: TGTGCCAGCAGCAAACTAGCGGGAGGTTTATATACGCAGTATTTT. It codes for CASSKLAGGLYTQYF. V gene TRBV11-3 combines with J gene TRBJ2-3; 12 nucleotides align to TRBD2. The CDR3 is 15 amino acids. V dropped 5 bases and J dropped 7; count of bases not matched to a gene: 7. CDR1 SGHNT and CDR2 YENEEA come from the germline V gene.